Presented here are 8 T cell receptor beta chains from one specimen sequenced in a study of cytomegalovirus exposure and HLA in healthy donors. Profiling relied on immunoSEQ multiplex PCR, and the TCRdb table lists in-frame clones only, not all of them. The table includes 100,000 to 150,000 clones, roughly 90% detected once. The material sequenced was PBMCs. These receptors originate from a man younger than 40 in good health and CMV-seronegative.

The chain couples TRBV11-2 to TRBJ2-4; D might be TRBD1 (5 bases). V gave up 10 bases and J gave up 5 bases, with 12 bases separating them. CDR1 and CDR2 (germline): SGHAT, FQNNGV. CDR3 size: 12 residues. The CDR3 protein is CATDGQENIQYF. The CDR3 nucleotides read TGTGCCACGGACGGACAAGAAAACATTCAGTACTTC.

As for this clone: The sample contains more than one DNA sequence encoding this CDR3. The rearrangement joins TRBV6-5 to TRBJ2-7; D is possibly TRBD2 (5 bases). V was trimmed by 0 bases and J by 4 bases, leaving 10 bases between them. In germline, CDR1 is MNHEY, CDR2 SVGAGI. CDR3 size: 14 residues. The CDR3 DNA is TGTGCCAGCAGTTACTCATCAGGAGGATACGAGCAGTACTTC. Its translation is CASSYSSGGYEQYF.

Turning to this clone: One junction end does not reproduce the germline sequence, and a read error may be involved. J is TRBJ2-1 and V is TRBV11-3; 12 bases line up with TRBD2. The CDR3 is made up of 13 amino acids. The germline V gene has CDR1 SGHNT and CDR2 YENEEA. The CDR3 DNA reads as TGTGCCAGCAGCTTAGATAGTCTAGCGGGAGGGGTCTTC. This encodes CASSLDSLAGGVF. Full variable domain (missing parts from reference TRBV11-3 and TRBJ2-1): EAGVVQSPRYKIIEKKQPVAFWCNPISGHNTLYWYLQNLGQGPELLIRYENEEAVDDSQLPKDRFSAERLKGVDSTLKIQPAELGDSAVYLCASSLDSLAGGVFGPGTRLTVL.

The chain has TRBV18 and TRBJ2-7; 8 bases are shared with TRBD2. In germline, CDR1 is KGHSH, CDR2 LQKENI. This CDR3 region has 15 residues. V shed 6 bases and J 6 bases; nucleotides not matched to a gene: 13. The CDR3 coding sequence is TGTGCCAGCTCCTACACGGGACTAGGAAAGTCCGAGCAGTACTTC. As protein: CASSYTGLGKSEQYF.

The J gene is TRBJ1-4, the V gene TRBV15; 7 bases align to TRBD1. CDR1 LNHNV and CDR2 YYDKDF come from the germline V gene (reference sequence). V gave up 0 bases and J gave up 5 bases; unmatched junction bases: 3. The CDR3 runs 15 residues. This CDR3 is CATSREVGQNEKLFF. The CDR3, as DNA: TGTGCCACCAGCAGAGAAGTGGGACAGAATGAAAAACTGTTTTTT.

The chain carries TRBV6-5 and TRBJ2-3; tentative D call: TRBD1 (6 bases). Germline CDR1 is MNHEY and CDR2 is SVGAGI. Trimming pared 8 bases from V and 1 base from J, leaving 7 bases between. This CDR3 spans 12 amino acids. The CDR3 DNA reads TGTGCCAGCGGGACACGCACAGATACGCAGTATTTT. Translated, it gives CASGTRTDTQYF.

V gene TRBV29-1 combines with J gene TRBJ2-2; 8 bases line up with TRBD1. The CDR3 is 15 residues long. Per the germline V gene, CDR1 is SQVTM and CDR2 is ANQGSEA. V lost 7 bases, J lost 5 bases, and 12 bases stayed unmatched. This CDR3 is CSGLTGEGRTGELFF. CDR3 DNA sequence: TGCAGCGGGCTGACAGGGGAAGGAAGAACCGGGGAGCTGTTTTTT.

DNA of the CDR3: TGTGCCAGCAGCAGCGACAGGGGTATCAATTCACCCCTCCACTTT. This translates into CASSSDRGINSPLHF. V and J are TRBV5-4 and TRBJ1-6, with TRBD1 matching 8 bases. The CDR3 covers 15 residues. Germline lookup yields CDR1 SGHNT and CDR2 YYREEE (reference sequence). Trimming removed 4 bases from V and 7 bases from J; junction bases left unmatched: 7.